These 13 T cell receptor beta chains originate from one sample sequenced in a study of blood T cells in healthy people across ages. Combining a sample-barcoded 5' primer with a J-beta primer mix, a second PCR ran for roughly 7 to 12 cycles. TCRdb independently ran MiXCR on the 5' RACE reads; one entry per CDR3 protein. Found here are fewer than 1,000,000 distinct CDR3 sequences, under 45% of them singletons; the top ten hold around 18%. Input material: blood. These receptors all stem from a man in his 60s in good health.

The sample holds a few counts of this clonotype. J is TRBJ2-5 and V is TRBV7-2; TRBD1 is a possible D gene (6 bases). Germline V CDR1 and CDR2: SGHTA, FQGNSA. Trimming removed 5 bases from V and 4 bases from J, with 17 bases in between. CDR3 length: 15 amino acids. Written as DNA, the CDR3 is TGTGCCAGCAGCACACTAGGGGGAGTATCAGAGACCCAGTACTTC. Translation gives CASSTLGGVSETQYF. Full variable domain (outside the CDR3, taken from reference TRBV7-2 and TRBJ2-5): GAGVSQSPSNKVTEKGKDVELRCDPISGHTALYWYRQSLGQGLEFLIYFQGNSAPDKSGLPSDRFSAERTGGSVSTLTIQRTQQEDSAVYLCASSTLGGVSETQYFGPGTRLLVL.

This chain connects TRBV7-2 to TRBJ2-7; 14 positions match TRBD2. The CDR3 has 17 residues. V shed 2 bases, J shed 2 bases, and the junction held 5 bases outside the gene matches. Germline loops: CDR1 SGHTA, CDR2 FQGNSA. CDR3 sequence: CASSLSSTSGGAYEQYF. In DNA form, the CDR3 reads TGTGCCAGCAGCTTATCCTCGACTAGCGGGGGGGCCTACGAGCAGTACTTC.

This clonotype appeared a few times. This chain connects TRBV6-2 or TRBV6-3 to TRBJ2-5, with 7 bases that match TRBD1. TRBJ2-7 matches the DNA end more closely, so the J call is doubtful. The CDR3 covers 15 residues. Germline V CDR1 and CDR2: MNHEY, SVGEGT. The CDR3 spells CASSYLQGEKYEQYF. The CDR3 bases are TGTGCCAGCAGTTATCTCCAGGGGGAGAAATACGAGCAGTACTTC.

The V and J genes are TRBV7-2 and TRBJ2-1, with 9 bases fitting TRBD1. CDR3 length equals 16 residues. The germline gives CDR1 SGHTA, CDR2 FQGNSA. Trimming at V came to 6 bases and at J to 9 bases, leaving 15 bases not matched to a gene. CDR3: CASSYSGTGLVGEQFF. The CDR3 region has the DNA TGTGCCAGCAGTTATTCCGGGACAGGGCTGGTGGGTGAGCAGTTCTTC.

The rearrangement joins TRBV14 to TRBJ2-1; 10 positions agree with TRBD2. The CDR3 runs 15 residues. CDR1 and CDR2 (germline): SGHDN, FVKESK. V lost 1 base, J lost 8 bases, and 5 bases stayed unmatched. The CDR3 loop reads CASSQGSSGGDEQFF. As DNA, the CDR3 is TGTGCCAGCAGCCAAGGCTCGAGCGGGGGGGATGAGCAGTTCTTC.

The rearrangement links TRBV20-1 to TRBJ2-4; no clear D. The DNA end is a closer match to TRBJ2-7, so the J assignment may be wrong. The CDR3 covers 11 residues. In germline, CDR1 is DFQATT, CDR2 SNEGSKA (reference sequence). For the CDR3, the DNA is TGCAGTGCTAGTGCTGGGTACGAGCAGTACTTC. It is translated as CSASAGYEQYF.

This clonotype was counted between two and nine times. This chain joins TRBV20-1 and TRBJ2-7, with D uncertain. There are 15 residues in the CDR3. Germline V CDR1 and CDR2: DFQATT, SNEGSKA (reference sequence). V lost 5 bases and J 1 base, leaving 18 bases between the germline ends. The chain's CDR3 is CSASPTGQLSYEQYF. The CDR3 bases are TGCAGTGCTTCCCCTACCGGGCAGTTATCCTACGAGCAGTACTTC.

The rearrangement links TRBV4-1 to TRBJ2-3; 7 bases match TRBD1. V shed 3 bases and J 0 bases; nucleotides not matched to a gene: 6. The CDR3 totals 16 residues. Per germline, CDR1 MGHRA and CDR2 YSYEKL. CDR3 sequence reads: CASSHPTGPSTDTQYF. In DNA, the CDR3 is TGCGCCAGCAGCCACCCGACAGGGCCAAGCACAGATACGCAGTATTTT.

There are a few counts of this clonotype. V is TRBV6-2 or TRBV6-3 and J is TRBJ2-5, with 10 bases aligning to TRBD1. The J call is in doubt because the DNA end fits TRBJ2-7 better. Germline values: CDR1 MNHEY, CDR2 SVGEGT. This CDR3 has 18 amino acids. The CDR3 nucleotides are TGTGCCAGCAGTTACTCTCGGACAGGGGGAAGGCTGGCGTACGAGCAGTACTTC. This encodes CASSYSRTGGRLAYEQYF.

J is TRBJ2-5 and V is TRBV20-1; tentatively, D is TRBD1 (5 bases). V lost 2 bases to trimming and J lost 1 base, with 14 bases between them. The CDR3 is 15 amino acids. Germline V lookup: CDR1 DFQATT, CDR2 SNEGSKA (reference sequence). This CDR3 is CSARKDTNFQETQYF. CDR3 bases: TGCAGTGCTAGAAAGGACACGAACTTCCAAGAGACCCAGTACTTC.

The chain combines TRBV4-1 with TRBJ1-2; TRBD1 is a possible D gene (6 bases). Trimming shortened V by 0 bases and J by 8 bases, and 22 bases separated the two germline ends. In germline, CDR1 is MGHRA, CDR2 YSYEKL. This CDR3 comprises 17 residues. DNA of the CDR3: TGCGCCAGCAGCCAAGACCCAGGGGCAAGGGCGTCAGAAGGCTACACCTTC. Protein: CASSQDPGARASEGYTF.

The chain carries TRBV12-3 or TRBV12-4 and TRBJ2-2, with 10 bases matching TRBD2. Losses at the gene ends were 6 bases for V and 6 bases for J; bases not matched to a gene: 7. The CDR3 length is 15 residues. DNA for the CDR3: TGTGCCAGCAGGGCCGGGACTAGCGAGCCCGGGGAGCTGTTTTTT. It codes for CASRAGTSEPGELFF.

The J gene is TRBJ2-7, the V gene TRBV7-2; 11 bases fit TRBD2. Germline trimming cut 2 bases from V and 7 bases from J; bases unmatched to any gene: 7. CDR1 SGHTA and CDR2 FQGNSA come from the germline V gene. The CDR3 is 15 amino acids. The CDR3 DNA reads as TGTGCCAGCAGCTTACCTAGCGGGGGGCAGGGAGAGCAGTACTTC. Its translation: CASSLPSGGQGEQYF.